This TCR beta chain was retrieved from a study of T cell responses to AZD1222 COVID-19 vaccine. Study-level results: Spike-specific TCR breadth rose after two AZD1222 doses, and depth rose as well.

As regards this clone: The target antigen is unknown. One end of the junction varies from germline; a read error may be responsible.

Sequencing used immunoSEQ multiplex PCR; TCRdb keeps in-frame clones, though not all of them. The sample consists of around 120,000 clones, approximately 88% of them appearing once. CDR3 length: 13 amino acids. Germline CDR1 is LNHDA and CDR2 is SQIVND (reference sequence). The source of this sequence is an adult in good health. The material sequenced was peripheral blood, taken on day 0 of AZD1222 vaccination. The gene calls are TRBV19 and TRBJ1-2, with D possibly being TRBD1 (5 bases). The CDR3 protein is CASSTQPTRGVAF. The CDR3 DNA sequence: TGTGCCAGTAGTACTCAGCCTACCCGAGGGGTCGCCTTC.